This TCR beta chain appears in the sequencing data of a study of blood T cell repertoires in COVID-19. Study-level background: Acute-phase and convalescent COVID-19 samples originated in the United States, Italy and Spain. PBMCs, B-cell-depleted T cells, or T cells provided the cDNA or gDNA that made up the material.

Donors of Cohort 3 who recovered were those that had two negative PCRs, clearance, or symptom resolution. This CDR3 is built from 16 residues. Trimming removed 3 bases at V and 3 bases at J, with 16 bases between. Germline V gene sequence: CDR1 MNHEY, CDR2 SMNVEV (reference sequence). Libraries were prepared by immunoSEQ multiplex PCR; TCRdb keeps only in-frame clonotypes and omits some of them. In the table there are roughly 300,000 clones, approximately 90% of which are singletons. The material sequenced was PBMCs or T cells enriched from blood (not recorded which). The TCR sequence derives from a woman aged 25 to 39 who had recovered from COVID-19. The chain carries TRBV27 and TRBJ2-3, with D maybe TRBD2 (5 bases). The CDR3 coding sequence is TGTGCCAGCAGTTTGGGAGCTATTCCGTCGACAGATACGCAGTATTTT. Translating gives CASSLGAIPSTDTQYF.